The clone carrying this T cell receptor (beta chain) was observed a handful of times. The source of the sample is a study of blood T cell repertoires in COVID-19. Study overall: Donors in the United States, Italy and Spain gave samples during acute or convalescent COVID-19. The analysed material was cDNA or gDNA that came from T cells, B-cell-depleted T cells, or PBMCs.

This CDR3 comprises 15 residues. V lost 0 bases, J lost 5 bases, and 5 bases stayed unmatched. CDR1 SGHRS and CDR2 YFSETQ come from the germline V gene. Study processing details: How many nucleated cells were present was estimated from reference gene primer amplification. Measured with immunoSEQ multiplex PCR; TCRdb has only the in-frame clones, and not every one. Clone size and the V and J calls come from that table; the DNA yielded D and trimming. The profile shows 180,000 or so clones, approximately 90% of them singletons. Material for sequencing was peripheral blood. The clonotype was recovered from a man aged 18 to 29 with acute or convalescent COVID-19. The gene calls are TRBV5-1 and TRBJ1-1; 9 positions match TRBD1. CDR3 residues: CASSLASGQGTEAFF. The DNA of the CDR3 is TGCGCCAGCAGCTTGGCATCCGGACAGGGGACTGAAGCTTTCTTT.